This passage covers 2 T cell receptor beta chains from one sample sequenced in a study of cytomegalovirus exposure and HLA in healthy donors. PCR was performed using 60 Vbeta and 13 Jbeta primers. Sequenced by immunoSEQ multiplex PCR; TCRdb stores in-frame clones only, minus some. This sample yields roughly 180,000 clones, of which around 75% are seen a single time; about 7.7% belongs to the top ten. The sequenced sample was PBMCs. The receptors stem from a middle-aged woman in good health and CMV-seropositive.

This chain links TRBV29-1 with TRBJ1-1; D is ambiguous. Per germline, CDR1 SQVTM and CDR2 ANQGSEA. Deletions cut 5 bases from V and 3 bases from J, with 4 bases between. The CDR3 loop spans 10 amino acids. CDR3 DNA sequence: TGCAGCGTTCAGGACACTGAAGCTTTCTTT. Its translation: CSVQDTEAFF. The complete variable domain, with remaining parts taken from reference TRBV29-1 and TRBJ1-1, reads SAVISQKPSRDICQRGTSLTIQCQVDSQVTMMFWYRQQPGQSLTLIATANQGSEATYESGFVIDKFPISRPNLTFSTLTVSNMSPEDSSIYLCSVQDTEAFFGQGTRLTVV.

V usage is TRBV4-3 and J usage is TRBJ2-5; D not resolved. The J call is doubtful: the DNA matches TRBJ2-7 better. The CDR3 totals 15 residues. From germline, CDR1 is LGHNA and CDR2 YSLEER. The CDR3 region has the DNA TGCGCCAGCAGCCAAGCCCCTTTGCGCTCCTACGAGCAGTACTTC. Its protein is CASSQAPLRSYEQYF.